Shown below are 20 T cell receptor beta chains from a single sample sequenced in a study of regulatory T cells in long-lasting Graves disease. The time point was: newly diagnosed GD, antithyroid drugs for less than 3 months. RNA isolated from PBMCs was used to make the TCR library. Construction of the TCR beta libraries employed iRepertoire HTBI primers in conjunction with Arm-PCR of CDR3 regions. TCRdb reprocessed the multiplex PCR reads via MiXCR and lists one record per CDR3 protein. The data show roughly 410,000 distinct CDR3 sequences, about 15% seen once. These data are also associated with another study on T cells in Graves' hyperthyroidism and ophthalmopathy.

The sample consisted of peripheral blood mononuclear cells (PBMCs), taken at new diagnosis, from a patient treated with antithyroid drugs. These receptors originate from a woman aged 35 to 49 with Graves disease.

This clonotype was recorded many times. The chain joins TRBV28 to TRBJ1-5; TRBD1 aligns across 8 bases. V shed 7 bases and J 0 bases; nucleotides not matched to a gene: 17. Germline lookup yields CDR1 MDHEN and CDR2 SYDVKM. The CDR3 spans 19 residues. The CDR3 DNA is TGTGCCAGCATTACTTATACAGGGGGAAGGAGACCTAGCAATCAGCCCCAGCATTTT. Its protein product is CASITYTGGRRPSNQPQHF.

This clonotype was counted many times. CDR3 nucleotide sequence: TGTGCCAGAGATTCGGGACCCTCAGCAGATACGCAGTATTTT. Amino acids: CARDSGPSADTQYF. The chain is built from TRBV28 and TRBJ2-3; either TRBD1 or TRBD2 may fit D (5 bases each). Germline CDR1 is MDHEN and CDR2 is SYDVKM. Trimming pared 9 bases from V and 4 bases from J, leaving 17 bases between. The CDR3 runs 14 residues.

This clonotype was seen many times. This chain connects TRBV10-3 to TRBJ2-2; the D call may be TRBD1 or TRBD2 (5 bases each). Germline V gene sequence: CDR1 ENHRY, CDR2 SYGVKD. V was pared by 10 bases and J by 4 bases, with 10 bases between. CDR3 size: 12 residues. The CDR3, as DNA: TGTGCCACCCATGGGGGCACCGGGGAGCTGTTTTTT. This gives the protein CATHGGTGELFF.

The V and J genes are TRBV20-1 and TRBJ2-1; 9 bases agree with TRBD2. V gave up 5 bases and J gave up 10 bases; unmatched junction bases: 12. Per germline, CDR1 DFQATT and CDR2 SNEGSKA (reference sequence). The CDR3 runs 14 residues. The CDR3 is CSAPYSGRAQEQFF. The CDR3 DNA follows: TGCAGTGCTCCCTATAGCGGGAGAGCACAAGAGCAGTTCTTC.

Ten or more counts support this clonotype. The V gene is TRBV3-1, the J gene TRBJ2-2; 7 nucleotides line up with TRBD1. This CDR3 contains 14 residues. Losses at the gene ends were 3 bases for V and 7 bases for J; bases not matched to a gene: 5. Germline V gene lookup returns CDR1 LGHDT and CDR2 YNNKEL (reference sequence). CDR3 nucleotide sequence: TGTGCCAGCAGCCATACAGGGGTGATCGGGGAGCTGTTTTTT. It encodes CASSHTGVIGELFF.

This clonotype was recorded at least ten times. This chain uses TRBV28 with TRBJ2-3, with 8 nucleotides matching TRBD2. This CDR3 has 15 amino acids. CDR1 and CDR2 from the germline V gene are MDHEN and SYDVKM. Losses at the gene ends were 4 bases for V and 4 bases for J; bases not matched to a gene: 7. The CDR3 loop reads CASSSFGRGADTQYF. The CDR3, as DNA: TGTGCCAGCAGTTCGTTCGGGAGGGGCGCAGATACGCAGTATTTT.

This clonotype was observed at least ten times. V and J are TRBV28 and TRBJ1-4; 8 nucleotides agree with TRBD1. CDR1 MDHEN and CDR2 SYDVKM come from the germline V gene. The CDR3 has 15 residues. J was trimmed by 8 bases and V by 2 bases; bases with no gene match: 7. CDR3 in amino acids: CASSLPTGEREKLFF. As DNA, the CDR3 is TGTGCCAGCAGTTTACCGACAGGGGAAAGGGAAAAACTGTTTTTT. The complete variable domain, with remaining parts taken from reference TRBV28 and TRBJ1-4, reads DVKVTQSSRYLVKRTGEKVFLECVQDMDHENMFWYRQDPGLGLRLIYFSYDVKMKEKGDIPEGYSVSREKKERFSLILESASTNQTSMYLCASSLPTGEREKLFFGSGTQLSVL.

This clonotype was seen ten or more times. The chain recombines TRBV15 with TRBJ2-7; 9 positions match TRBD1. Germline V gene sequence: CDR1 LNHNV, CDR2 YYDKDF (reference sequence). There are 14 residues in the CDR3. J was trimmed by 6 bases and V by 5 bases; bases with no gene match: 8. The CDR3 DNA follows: TGTGCCACCAGCCTAGGGACAGGGAGGTCCGAGCAGTACTTC. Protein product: CATSLGTGRSEQYF.

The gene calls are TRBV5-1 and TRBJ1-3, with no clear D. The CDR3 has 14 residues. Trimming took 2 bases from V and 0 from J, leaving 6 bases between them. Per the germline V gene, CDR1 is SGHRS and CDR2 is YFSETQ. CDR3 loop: CASSFVASGNTIYF. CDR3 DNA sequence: TGCGCCAGCAGCTTTGTAGCCTCTGGAAACACCATATATTTT.

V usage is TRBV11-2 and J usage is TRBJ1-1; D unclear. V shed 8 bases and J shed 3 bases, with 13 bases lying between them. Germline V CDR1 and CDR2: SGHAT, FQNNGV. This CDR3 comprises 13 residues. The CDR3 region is CASGRASDTEAFF. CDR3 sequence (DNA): TGTGCCAGCGGAAGGGCGTCAGACACTGAAGCTTTCTTT.

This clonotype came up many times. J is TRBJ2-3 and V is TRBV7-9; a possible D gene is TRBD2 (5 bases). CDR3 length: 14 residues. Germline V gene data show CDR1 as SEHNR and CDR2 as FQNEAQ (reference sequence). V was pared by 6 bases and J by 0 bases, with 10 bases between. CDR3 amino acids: CASSSGISTDTQYF. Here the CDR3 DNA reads TGTGCCAGCAGTTCCGGGATCAGCACAGATACGCAGTATTTT.

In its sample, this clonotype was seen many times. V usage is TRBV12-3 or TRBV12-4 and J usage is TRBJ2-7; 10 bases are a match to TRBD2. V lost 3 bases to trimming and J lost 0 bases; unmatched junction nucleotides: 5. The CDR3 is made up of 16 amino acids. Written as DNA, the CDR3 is TGTGCCAGCAGTTTCTGGACTAGCGGTAGCTCCTACGAGCAGTACTTC. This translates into CASSFWTSGSSYEQYF.

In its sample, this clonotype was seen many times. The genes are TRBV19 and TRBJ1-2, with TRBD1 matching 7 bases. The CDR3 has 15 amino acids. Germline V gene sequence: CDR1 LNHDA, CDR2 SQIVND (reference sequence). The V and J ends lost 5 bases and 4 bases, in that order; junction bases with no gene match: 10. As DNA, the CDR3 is TGTGCCAGTAGTTCCCAATCGGACAGGCTCTATGGCTACACCTTC. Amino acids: CASSSQSDRLYGYTF.

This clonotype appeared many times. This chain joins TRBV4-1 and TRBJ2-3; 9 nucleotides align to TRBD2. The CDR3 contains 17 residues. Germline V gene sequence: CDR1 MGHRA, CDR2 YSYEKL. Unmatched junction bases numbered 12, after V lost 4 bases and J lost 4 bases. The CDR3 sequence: CASSRTSLAGESDTQYF. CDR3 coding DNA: TGCGCCAGCAGCCGAACTAGCTTAGCGGGAGAGTCAGATACGCAGTATTTT.

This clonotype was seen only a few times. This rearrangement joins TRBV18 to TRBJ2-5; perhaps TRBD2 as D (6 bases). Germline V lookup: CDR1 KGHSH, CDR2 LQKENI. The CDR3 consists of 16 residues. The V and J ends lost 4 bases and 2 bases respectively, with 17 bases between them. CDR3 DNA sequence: TGTGCCAGCTCACGGGGAAGGTTTAGCGGACAAGAGACCCAGTACTTC. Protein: CASSRGRFSGQETQYF.

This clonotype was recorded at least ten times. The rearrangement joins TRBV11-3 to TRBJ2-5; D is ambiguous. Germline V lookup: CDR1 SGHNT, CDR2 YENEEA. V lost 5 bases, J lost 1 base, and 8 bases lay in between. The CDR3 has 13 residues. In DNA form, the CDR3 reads TGTGCCAGCAGCCCAAAGCTCCAAGAGACCCAGTACTTC. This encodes CASSPKLQETQYF.

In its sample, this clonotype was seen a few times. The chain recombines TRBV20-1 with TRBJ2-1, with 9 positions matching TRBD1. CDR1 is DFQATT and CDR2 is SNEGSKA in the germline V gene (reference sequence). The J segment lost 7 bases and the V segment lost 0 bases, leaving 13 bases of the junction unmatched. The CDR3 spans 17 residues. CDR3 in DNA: TGCAGTGCTAGAGATTTGTTCAGACAGGGGGTGTGGAATGAGCAGTTCTTC. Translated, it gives CSARDLFRQGVWNEQFF.

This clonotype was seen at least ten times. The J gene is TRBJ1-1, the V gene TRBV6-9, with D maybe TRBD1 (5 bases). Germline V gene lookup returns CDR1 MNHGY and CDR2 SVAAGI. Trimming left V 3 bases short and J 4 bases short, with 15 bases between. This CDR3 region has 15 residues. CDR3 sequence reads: CASSYGFTGGTEAFF. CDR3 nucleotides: TGTGCCAGCAGTTACGGGTTCACAGGAGGCACTGAAGCTTTCTTT.

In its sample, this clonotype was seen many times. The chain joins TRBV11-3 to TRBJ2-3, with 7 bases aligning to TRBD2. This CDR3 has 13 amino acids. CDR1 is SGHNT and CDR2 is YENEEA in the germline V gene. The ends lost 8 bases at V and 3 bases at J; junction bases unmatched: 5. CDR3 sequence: CASRGLGTDTQYF. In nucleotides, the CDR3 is TGTGCCAGCCGAGGACTAGGGACAGATACGCAGTATTTT.

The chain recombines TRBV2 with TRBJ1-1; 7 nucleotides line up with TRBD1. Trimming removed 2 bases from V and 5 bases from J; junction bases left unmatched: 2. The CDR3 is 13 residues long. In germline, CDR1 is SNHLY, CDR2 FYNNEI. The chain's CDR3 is CASSESGQTEAFF. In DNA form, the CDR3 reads TGTGCCAGCAGTGAATCGGGACAGACTGAAGCTTTCTTT.